A selection of T cell receptor beta chains follows, all from one sample in a study of T cells in Graves' hyperthyroidism and ophthalmopathy. TCRdb recomputed calls from the multiplex PCR reads with MiXCR, one row per CDR3 protein. Among under 350,000 distinct CDR3 sequences listed, roughly an eighth were seen once. The sequenced sample consisted of blood. Receptors were obtained from a middle-aged woman with Graves' hyperthyroidism. Each CDR3 is given with its conserved first and last residue. D genes are given only for firm matches. Clone size appears in some rows only: once, few, many, or a class for an expanded clone.

d_call | j_call | clone_size | v_call | cdr3_aa | cdr3_nt
TRBD1 | TRBJ1-6 | - | TRBV12-3/TRBV12-4 | CASSGEGNRGSPLHF | TGTGCCAGCAGCGGCGAGGGCAACAGGGGTTCACCCCTCCACTTT
- | TRBJ2-2 | - | TRBV4-1 | CASSRGSTGELFF | TGCGCCAGCAGCCGAGGGAGCACCGGGGAGCTGTTTTTT
- | TRBJ2-7 | many | TRBV2 | CASRAGISSYEQYF | TGTGCCAGCAGGGCAGGCATAAGCTCCTACGAGCAGTACTTC
- | TRBJ2-3 | - | TRBV19 | CASSASDTQYF | TGTGCCAGTAGTGCCTCAGATACGCAGTATTTT
- | TRBJ1-1 | many | TRBV12-3/TRBV12-4 | CASSPTFRREPEETFF | TGTGCCAGCAGTCCCACTTTTCGGCGGGAGCCCGAAGAGACTTTCTTT
- | TRBJ2-4 | many | TRBV18 | CASVPGDAKNIQYF | TGTGCCAGCGTACCAGGGGATGCCAAAAACATTCAGTACTTC
- | TRBJ1-5 | many | TRBV28 | CASSPPRPGSQHF | TGTGCCAGCAGCCCCCCCAGGCCTGGCTCTCAGCATTTT
- | TRBJ2-7 | many | TRBV18 | CASSPRAVSSYEQYF | TGTGCCAGCTCACCAAGGGCGGTAAGCTCCTACGAGCAGTACTTC
TRBD2 | TRBJ2-5 | many | TRBV20-1 | CSARSHKAGGPEETQYF | TGCAGTGCTAGATCCCATAAGGCGGGAGGGCCGGAAGAGACCCAGTACTTC
TRBD1 | TRBJ1-2 | many | TRBV28 | CASSPAGTAPNYGYTF | TGTGCCAGCAGTCCAGCGGGGACAGCACCTAACTATGGCTACACCTTC
- | TRBJ2-1 | many | TRBV2 | CASSVGRDNEQFF | TGTGCCAGCAGTGTGGGGCGGGACAATGAGCAGTTCTTC
TRBD2 | TRBJ2-7 | - | TRBV7-4 | CASSLVGGSENEQYF | TGTGCCAGCAGCTTAGTGGGCGGGAGTGAAAACGAGCAGTACTTC
- | TRBJ1-5 | few | TRBV15 | CATRRGVQPQHF | TGTGCCACCAGACGGGGGGTTCAGCCCCAGCATTTT
TRBD1 | TRBJ1-2 | - | TRBV27 | CASNPRDRVGYTF | TGTGCCAGCAACCCCCGGGACAGGGTCGGCTACACCTTC
- | TRBJ2-5 | - | TRBV7-9 | CASSFPKLVETQYF | TGTGCCAGCAGCTTTCCGAAGTTGGTCGAGACCCAGTACTTC
- | TRBJ2-6 | few | TRBV7-9 | CASSRHPGPLNSGANVLTF | TGTGCCAGCAGCCGCCATCCGGGACCGCTAAACTCTGGGGCCAACGTCCTGACTTTC
TRBD2 | TRBJ2-1 | many | TRBV7-9 | CASGEGLAGFNEQFF | TGTGCCAGCGGGGAAGGACTAGCGGGATTCAATGAGCAGTTCTTC
- | TRBJ1-2 | many | TRBV20-1 | CSARAGAAYGYTF | TGCAGTGCTAGGGCCGGGGCAGCCTATGGCTACACCTTC
TRBD1 | TRBJ2-7 | many | TRBV28 | CASSLQPGQGMVGEQYF | TGTGCCAGCAGTTTACAGCCGGGACAGGGGATGGTTGGTGAGCAGTACTTC
- | TRBJ1-1 | many | TRBV7-8 | CASSLHRAGTEAFF | TGTGCCAGCAGCTTGCACAGGGCTGGAACTGAAGCTTTCTTT
- | TRBJ2-1 | - | TRBV6-1 | CGSTPSLGRDEQFF | TGTGGCAGCACCCCTAGCCTCGGCCGGGATGAGCAGTTCTTC
- | TRBJ2-1 | many | TRBV12-3/TRBV12-4 | CASSLVYNEQFF | TGTGCCAGCAGTTTGGTCTACAATGAGCAGTTCTTC
TRBD1 | TRBJ1-1 | many | TRBV12-3/TRBV12-4 | CASKGRGRAEAFF | TGTGCCAGCAAAGGCAGGGGGAGGGCTGAAGCTTTCTTT
TRBD1 | TRBJ1-1 | - | TRBV12-3/TRBV12-4 | CASNLGQGDTEAFF | TGTGCCAGCAATCTCGGACAGGGGGATACTGAAGCTTTCTTT
- | TRBJ1-1 | many | TRBV18 | CASSPTDADTEAFF | TGTGCCAGCTCACCGACAGACGCGGACACTGAAGCTTTCTTT
TRBD2 | TRBJ2-3 | - | TRBV20-1 | CSALPREGRNTQYF | TGCAGTGCCCTTCCCCGGGAGGGCCGGAATACGCAGTATTTT
- | TRBJ2-7 | many | TRBV7-9 | CASSRLLHGQYF | TGTGCCAGCAGCCGACTCCTCCACGGGCAGTACTTC